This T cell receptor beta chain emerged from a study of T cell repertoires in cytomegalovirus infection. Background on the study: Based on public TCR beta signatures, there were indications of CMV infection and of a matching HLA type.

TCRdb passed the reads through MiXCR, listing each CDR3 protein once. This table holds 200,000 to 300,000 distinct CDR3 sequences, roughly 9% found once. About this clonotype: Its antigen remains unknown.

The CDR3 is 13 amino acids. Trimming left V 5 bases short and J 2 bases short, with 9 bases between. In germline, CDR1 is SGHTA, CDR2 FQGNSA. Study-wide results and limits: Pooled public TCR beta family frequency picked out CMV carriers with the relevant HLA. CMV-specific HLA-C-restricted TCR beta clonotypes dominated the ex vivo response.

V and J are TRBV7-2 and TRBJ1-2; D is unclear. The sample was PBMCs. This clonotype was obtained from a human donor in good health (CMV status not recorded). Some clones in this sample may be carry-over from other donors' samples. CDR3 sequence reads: CASSRPDNYGYTF. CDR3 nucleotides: TGTGCCAGCAGCCGACCCGACAACTATGGCTACACCTTC.